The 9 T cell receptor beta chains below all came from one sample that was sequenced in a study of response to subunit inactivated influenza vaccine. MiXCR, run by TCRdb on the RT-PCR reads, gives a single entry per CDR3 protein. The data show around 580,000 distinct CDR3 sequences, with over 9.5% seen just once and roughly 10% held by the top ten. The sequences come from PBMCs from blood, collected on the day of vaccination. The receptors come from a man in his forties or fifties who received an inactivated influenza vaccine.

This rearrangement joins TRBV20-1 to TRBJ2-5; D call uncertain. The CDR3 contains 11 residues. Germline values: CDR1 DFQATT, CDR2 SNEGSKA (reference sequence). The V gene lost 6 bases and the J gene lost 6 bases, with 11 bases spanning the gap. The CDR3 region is CSAGEVQTQYF. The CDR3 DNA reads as TGCAGTGCCGGAGAGGTTCAGACCCAGTACTTC.

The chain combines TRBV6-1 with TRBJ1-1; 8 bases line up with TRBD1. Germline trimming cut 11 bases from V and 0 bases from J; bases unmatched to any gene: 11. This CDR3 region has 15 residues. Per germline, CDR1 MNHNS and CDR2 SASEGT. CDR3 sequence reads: CAGGRQGTMNTEAFF. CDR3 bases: TGTGCCGGAGGTCGACAGGGGACGATGAACACTGAAGCTTTCTTT.

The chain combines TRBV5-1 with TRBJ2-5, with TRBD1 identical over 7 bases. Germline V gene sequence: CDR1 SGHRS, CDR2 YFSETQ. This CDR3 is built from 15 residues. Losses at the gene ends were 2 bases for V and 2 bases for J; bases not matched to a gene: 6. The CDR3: CASSFTGTEQETQYF. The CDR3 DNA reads TGCGCCAGCAGCTTTACCGGGACAGAACAAGAGACCCAGTACTTC.

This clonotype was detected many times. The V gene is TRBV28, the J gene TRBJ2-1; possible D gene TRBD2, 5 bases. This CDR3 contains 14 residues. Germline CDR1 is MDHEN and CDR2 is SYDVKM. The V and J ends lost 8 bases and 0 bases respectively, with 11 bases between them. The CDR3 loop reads CASRVGSSYNEQFF. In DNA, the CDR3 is TGTGCCAGCCGGGTAGGGAGCTCCTACAATGAGCAGTTCTTC. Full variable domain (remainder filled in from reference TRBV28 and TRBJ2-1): DVKVTQSSRYLVKRTGEKVFLECVQDMDHENMFWYRQDPGLGLRLIYFSYDVKMKEKGDIPEGYSVSREKKERFSLILESASTNQTSMYLCASRVGSSYNEQFFGPGTRLTVL.

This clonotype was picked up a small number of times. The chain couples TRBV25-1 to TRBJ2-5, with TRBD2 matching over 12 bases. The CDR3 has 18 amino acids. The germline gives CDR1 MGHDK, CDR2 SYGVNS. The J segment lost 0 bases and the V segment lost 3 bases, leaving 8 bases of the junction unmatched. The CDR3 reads CASSESGLAGRYQETQYF. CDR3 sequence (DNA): TGTGCCAGCAGTGAGTCAGGACTAGCGGGGAGGTACCAAGAGACCCAGTACTTC.

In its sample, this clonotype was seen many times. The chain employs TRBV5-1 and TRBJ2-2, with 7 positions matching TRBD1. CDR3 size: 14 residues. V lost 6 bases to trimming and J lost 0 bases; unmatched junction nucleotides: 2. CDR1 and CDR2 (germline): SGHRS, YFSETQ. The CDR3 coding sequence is TGCGCCAGCACCGGGACAGCGAACACCGGGGAGCTGTTTTTT. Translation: CASTGTANTGELFF. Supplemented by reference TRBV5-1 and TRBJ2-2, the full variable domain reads KAGVTQTPRYLIKTRGQQVTLSCSPISGHRSVSWYQQTPGQGLQFLFEYFSETQRNKGNFPGRFSGRQFSNSRSEMNVSTLELGDSALYLCASTGTANTGELFFGEGSRLTVL.

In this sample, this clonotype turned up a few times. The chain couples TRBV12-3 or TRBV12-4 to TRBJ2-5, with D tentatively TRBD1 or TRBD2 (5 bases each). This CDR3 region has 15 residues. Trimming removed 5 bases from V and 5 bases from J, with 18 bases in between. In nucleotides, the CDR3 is TGTGCCAGCAGTCCCCCCGGGACCGCGTGGGAGACCCAGTACTTC. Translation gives CASSPPGTAWETQYF.

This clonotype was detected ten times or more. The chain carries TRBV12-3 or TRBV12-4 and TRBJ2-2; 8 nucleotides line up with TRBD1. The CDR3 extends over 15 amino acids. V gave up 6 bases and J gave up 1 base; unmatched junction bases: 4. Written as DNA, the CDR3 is TGTGCCAGCAGAGGACAGGGCTTGAACACCGGGGAGCTGTTTTTT. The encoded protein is CASRGQGLNTGELFF.

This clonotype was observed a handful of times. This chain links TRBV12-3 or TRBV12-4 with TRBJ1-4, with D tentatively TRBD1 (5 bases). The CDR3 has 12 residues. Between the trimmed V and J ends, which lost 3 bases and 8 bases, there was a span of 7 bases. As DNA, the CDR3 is TGTGCCAGCAGTTTTGGGGGGGAAAAACTGTTTTTT. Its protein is CASSFGGEKLFF.